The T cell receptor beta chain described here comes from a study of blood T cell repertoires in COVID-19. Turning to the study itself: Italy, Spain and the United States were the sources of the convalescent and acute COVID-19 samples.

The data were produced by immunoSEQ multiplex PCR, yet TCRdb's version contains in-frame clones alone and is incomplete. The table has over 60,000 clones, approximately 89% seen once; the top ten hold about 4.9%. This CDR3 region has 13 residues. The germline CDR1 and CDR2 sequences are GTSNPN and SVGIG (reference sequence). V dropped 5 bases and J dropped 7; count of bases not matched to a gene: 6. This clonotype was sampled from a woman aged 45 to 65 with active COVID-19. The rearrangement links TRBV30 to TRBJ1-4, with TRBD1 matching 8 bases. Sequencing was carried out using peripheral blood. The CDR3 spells CAWDGQGGEKLFF. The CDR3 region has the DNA TGTGCCTGGGACGGACAGGGAGGTGAAAAACTGTTTTTT.